This is a list of T cell receptor beta chains from one sample in a study of blood T cells in healthy people across ages. TCRdb ran MiXCR on the 5' RACE reads and lists one entry per CDR3 protein. Of roughly 1,700,000 distinct CDR3 sequences in the sample, over 25% are singletons; the top ten hold 7.7%. Material: blood. These receptors originate from a woman in her 30s in good health. Both conserved end residues are part of each CDR3. The D gene is left open where the match is weak. Clone size is not always given. Where it is, it says once, few, many or a class for expanded clones.

few	TRBV7-2	15	NA	TRBJ1-1	TGTGCCAGCAGCTTAGGGACTGGGCTTGGGACTGAAGCTTTCTTT	CASSLGTGLGTEAFF
NA	TRBV28	13	NA	TRBJ1-5	TGTGCCAGCAGGGGGTTTGCGGGGTCGGTCCAGCATTTT	CASRGFAGSVQHF
NA	TRBV7-9	15	TRBD2	TRBJ2-5	TGTGCCAGCAGCGGTCAGCGGGGTGGAGGAGAGACCCAGTACTTC	CASSGQRGGGETQYF
many	TRBV29-1	12	NA	TRBJ2-1	TGCAGCGTCGGATCAGGGGGAGGTGAGCAGTTCTTC	CSVGSGGGEQFF
few	TRBV2	14	NA	TRBJ2-7	TGTGCCAGCAGGGTCGTCCCGTCCACCTACGAGCAGTACTTC	CASRVVPSTYEQYF
many	TRBV7-7	17	TRBD1	TRBJ2-5	TGTGCCAGCAGCTCCAACCCGGGACAGGGGTGGCAAGAGACCCAGTACTTC	CASSSNPGQGWQETQYF
NA	TRBV20-1	16	TRBD1	TRBJ1-5	TGCAGTGCTAGAGGTCCCGGGACAGGGAATCATCAGCCCCAGCATTTT	CSARGPGTGNHQPQHF
NA	TRBV28	13	NA	TRBJ1-1	TGTGCCAGCAGTTTGATGGGGTCTACTGAAGCTTTCTTT	CASSLMGSTEAFF
NA	TRBV3-1	13	NA	TRBJ2-7	TGTACCAGCAGCTTAAAAGGGTCCTACGAGCAGTACTTC	CTSSLKGSYEQYF
few	TRBV5-1	15	NA	TRBJ2-5	TGCGCCAGCAGCTTGGGTCTGCTCCGGGAGGAGACCCAGTACTTC	CASSLGLLREETQYF
NA	TRBV27	13	NA	TRBJ1-1	TGTGCCAGCCACCCCGGGGGAGCCCCGGAAGCTTTCTTT	CASHPGGAPEAFF
NA	TRBV6-6	12	NA	TRBJ1-4	TGTGCCAGCCGGGAGATTAATGAAAAACTGTTTTTT	CASREINEKLFF
NA	TRBV7-9	15	NA	TRBJ2-7	TGTGCCAGCAGCTTAGAAAGGTCACCCCACTACGAGCAGTACTTC	CASSLERSPHYEQYF
NA	TRBV2	14	TRBD2	TRBJ2-1	TGTGCCAGCAGTGAACCTAGCGGTGTCTATGAGCAGTTCTTC	CASSEPSGVYEQFF
NA	TRBV25-1	11	NA	TRBJ2-7	TGTGCCTGCAGTGATGGGTACGAGCAGTACTTC	CACSDGYEQYF
few	TRBV20-1	15	NA	TRBJ2-2	TGCAGTGCCCCCGTTCGCCTAGGGAACACCGGGGAGCTGTTTTTT	CSAPVRLGNTGELFF
NA	TRBV20-1	14	TRBD2	TRBJ2-3	TGCAGTGCTAGAGACGGACTAGCTGCAGATACGCAGTATTTT	CSARDGLAADTQYF
few	TRBV10-2	14	NA	TRBJ1-6	TGCGCCAGCACCGGGACGGACAATAATTCACCCCTCCACTTT	CASTGTDNNSPLHF
NA	TRBV20-1	15	NA	TRBJ2-5	TGCAGTGCTAGAGATGCCCGGACAGACCAAGAGACCCAGTACTTC	CSARDARTDQETQYF
NA	TRBV27	18	TRBD2	TRBJ2-1	TGTGCCAGCAGTTCATGGACTAGCGGGAGGGCCAAAGGTGGTGAGCAGTTCTTC	CASSSWTSGRAKGGEQFF
NA	TRBV6-1	15	NA	TRBJ1-5	TGTGCCAGCAGGACTCCTACAGGGAGTGGACAGCCCCAGCATTTT	CASRTPTGSGQPQHF
NA	TRBV7-6	17	NA	TRBJ2-2	TGTGCCAGCAGCCCCCGTCCGGGGGTACTTTACACCGGGGAGCTGTTTTTT	CASSPRPGVLYTGELFF
NA	TRBV7-2	15	TRBD1	TRBJ2-5	TGTGCCAGCAGCCAAACAGGGGTATGGCAAGAGGCCCAGTACTTC	CASSQTGVWQEAQYF
NA	TRBV30	16	NA	TRBJ2-2	TGTGCCTGGAGTCCCGAGCCGACCTTGAACACCGGGGAGCTGTTTTTT	CAWSPEPTLNTGELFF
many	TRBV7-2	14	NA	TRBJ2-5	TGTGCCAGCAGCATCGGGAGCGCTGAAGAGACCCAGTACTTC	CASSIGSAEETQYF
NA	TRBV24-1	12	NA	TRBJ1-2	TGTGCCACCTTTGACGGTTTATTTGGCTACACCTTC	CATFDGLFGYTF
NA	TRBV7-2	12	NA	TRBJ2-3	TGTGCCGGCAGCCTATTCACAGATACGCAGTATTTT	CAGSLFTDTQYF
NA	TRBV27	11	TRBD2	TRBJ2-5	TGTGCCGGTCACGGGGGGGAGACCCAGTACTTC	CAGHGGETQYF
few	TRBV5-4	16	NA	TRBJ2-3	TGTGCCAGCAGCTTGGAGGCCAGGGCGGTATCAGATACGCAGTATTTT	CASSLEARAVSDTQYF
NA	TRBV6-6	13	NA	TRBJ1-3	TGTGCCAGCATAAGGGGCTCTGGAAACACCATATATTTT	CASIRGSGNTIYF
few	TRBV12-3/TRBV12-4	14	NA	TRBJ2-1	TGTGCCGGCAGTACCGGGACTTCGTACAATGAGCAGTTCTTC	CAGSTGTSYNEQFF
NA	TRBV5-1	15	NA	TRBJ2-2	TGCGCCAGCAGTAATAGCGGTCCGGAGACCGGGGAGCTGTTTTTT	CASSNSGPETGELFF
NA	TRBV28	15	NA	TRBJ1-5	TGTGCCAGCAGACCCATCGGACGGATTAATCAGCCCCAGCATTTT	CASRPIGRINQPQHF
NA	TRBV7-2	12	NA	TRBJ2-1	TGTGCCAGCAGCTTAACTCTGAATAAGCAGTTCTTC	CASSLTLNKQFF
NA	TRBV12-3/TRBV12-4	15	NA	TRBJ2-5	TGTGCCAGCTCGCCCCTGGGGGGAACCAAGAAGACCCAGTACTTC	CASSPLGGTKKTQYF
NA	TRBV21-1	16	NA	TRBJ1-2	TGTGCCAGCAGCAAATTACGAGGGAGGGGCTGCTATGGCTACACCTTC	CASSKLRGRGCYGYTF
NA	TRBV30	12	NA	TRBJ2-1	TGTGCCTGGAGTTGGGGAAAGGCTGAGCAGTTCTTC	CAWSWGKAEQFF
NA	TRBV5-1	18	NA	TRBJ2-7	TGCGCCAGCAGCTTGGCGCGGGGATTAGGACAGTCTACGTACGAGCAGTACTTC	CASSLARGLGQSTYEQYF
NA	TRBV7-2	13	NA	TRBJ2-7	TGTGCCAGCAGCTATATAGGCTCCTACGAGCAGTACTTC	CASSYIGSYEQYF
few	TRBV2	17	NA	TRBJ1-5	TGTGCCAGCAGTGAACGCCTGGAGTCCTATAGCAATCAGCCCCAGCATTTT	CASSERLESYSNQPQHF
NA	TRBV10-3	14	NA	TRBJ2-5	TGTGCCACCGCCTCCATAGGAGTGGGAGAGACCCAGTACTTC	CATASIGVGETQYF
NA	TRBV6-5	13	NA	TRBJ2-5	TGTGCCAGCAGTTATGAATGGTGGGAGACCCAGTACTTC	CASSYEWWETQYF
NA	TRBV28	15	NA	TRBJ2-2	TGTGCCAGTTCTAAGACCCTCGCGAACACCGGGGAGCTGTTTTTT	CASSKTLANTGELFF
NA	TRBV20-1	14	TRBD2	TRBJ2-1	TGCAGTGCTAGGGCTAGCGGGGGGGCCAGTGAGCAGTTCTTC	CSARASGGASEQFF
NA	TRBV7-2	16	NA	TRBJ1-6	TGTGCCAGCAGCTTAGATTCAGGGATCTATAATTCACCCCTCCACTTT	CASSLDSGIYNSPLHF
NA	TRBV7-2	15	NA	TRBJ2-3	TGTGCCAAGACGAATACGGGAGACGCTTCAGATACGCAGTATTTT	CAKTNTGDASDTQYF
many	TRBV28	12	TRBD2	TRBJ2-7	TGTGCCAGCAGTTTATTAGCGGGGGACCCGTACTTC	CASSLLAGDPYF
NA	TRBV29-1	14	TRBD2	TRBJ2-1	TGCAGCGTTCGGGGGGCGGGAGGGCCAAATGAGCAGTTCTTC	CSVRGAGGPNEQFF
NA	TRBV7-2	15	NA	TRBJ2-7	TGTGCCAGCAGCTCTGAATCCAGCTCCTACAATGAGCAGTACTTC	CASSSESSSYNEQYF
NA	TRBV12-3/TRBV12-4	13	NA	TRBJ1-5	TGTGCCAGCAGACCAGGGGTTAGTCAGCCCCAGCATTTT	CASRPGVSQPQHF
NA	TRBV27	15	TRBD2	TRBJ2-3	TGTGCCAGCAGAATTGCGGGGGTAGAGGCAGATACGCAGTATTTT	CASRIAGVEADTQYF
few	TRBV7-9	14	NA	TRBJ1-1	TGTGCCAGCAGCTTACAAGGGATGGCCACTGAAGCTTTCTTT	CASSLQGMATEAFF
many	TRBV5-1	13	TRBD1	TRBJ2-7	TGCGCCAGCAGGGGGGACAGGGGGAACGAGCAGTACTTC	CASRGDRGNEQYF
few	TRBV7-2	12	NA	TRBJ1-2	TGCGCCAGCAGCCTTGACGTGTCTGGCTACACCTTC	CASSLDVSGYTF
NA	TRBV3-1	16	NA	TRBJ2-3	TGTGCCAGCAGCCAAGATCGTGGGACGGCCACAGATACGCAGTATTTT	CASSQDRGTATDTQYF
NA	TRBV15	15	NA	TRBJ2-3	TGTGCCACCAGCAGAGACGGCCTCGAGGGAGATACGCAGTATTTT	CATSRDGLEGDTQYF
few	TRBV25-1	15	NA	TRBJ1-2	TGTGCCAGCAGTGATACTAGGGGTTATAGCTATGGCTACACCTTC	CASSDTRGYSYGYTF
NA	TRBV4-1	15	NA	TRBJ2-5	TGCGCCAGCAGCTCCGTACTAGAGGGGCAAGAGACCCAGTACTTC	CASSSVLEGQETQYF
few	TRBV6-6	16	TRBD2	TRBJ2-1	TGTGCCAGCAGTTACGCACTAGCGGGAGTGGGGAATCAGCAGTTCTTC	CASSYALAGVGNQQFF